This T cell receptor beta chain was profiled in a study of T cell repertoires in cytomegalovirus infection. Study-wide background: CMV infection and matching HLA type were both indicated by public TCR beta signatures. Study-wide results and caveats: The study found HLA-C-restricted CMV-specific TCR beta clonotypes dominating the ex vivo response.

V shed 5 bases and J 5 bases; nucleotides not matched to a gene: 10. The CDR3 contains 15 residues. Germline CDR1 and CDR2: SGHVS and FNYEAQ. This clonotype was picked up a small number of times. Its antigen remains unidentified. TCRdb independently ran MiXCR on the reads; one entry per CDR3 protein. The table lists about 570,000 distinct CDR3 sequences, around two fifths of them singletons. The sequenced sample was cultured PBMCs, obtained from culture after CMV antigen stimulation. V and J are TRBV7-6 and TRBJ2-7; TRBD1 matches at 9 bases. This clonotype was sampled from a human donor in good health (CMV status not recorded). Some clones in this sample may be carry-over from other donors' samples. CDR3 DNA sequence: TGTGCCAGCAGCAAATCCGGGACAGGGTTCGACGAGCAGTACTTC. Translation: CASSKSGTGFDEQYF.